These T cell receptor beta chains were read from a single sample in a study of response to subunit inactivated influenza vaccine. MiXCR, applied by TCRdb to the RT-PCR reads, yields one record per CDR3 protein. The sample comprises roughly 790,000 distinct CDR3 sequences, less than 25% of which are singletons, and roughly 10% rests with the top ten. The source material was PBMCs from blood, sampled approximately 5 days after vaccination. These receptors were collected from a man aged 50-60 years who received an inactivated influenza vaccine. Each CDR3 is given with its conserved first and last residue. Clone size appears in some rows only: once, few, many, or a class for an expanded clone.

few | TRBV2 | CASSDFGGGLYEQYF
few | TRBV20-1 | CSAYDGEQFF
few | TRBV20-1 | CSAYKRGQGGTDTQYF
few | TRBV30 | CAWSPGVDTQYF
. | TRBV7-2 | CASSPGQINYGYTF
. | TRBV10-3 | CAISESTPPGQTQYF
. | TRBV27 | CASTRDAQRNTEAFF
. | TRBV20-1 | CSARDGLDRQTQYF
many | TRBV29-1 | CSVGAANTGELFF
few | TRBV20-1 | CSAGESPPEGPQHF
. | TRBV29-1 | CSVSQPNEKLFF
many | TRBV12-3/TRBV12-4 | CASSPGQPYEQYF
few | TRBV19 | CASRRQQNYNEQFF
. | TRBV29-1 | CSVEGVAGKPYEQYF
. | TRBV12-3/TRBV12-4 | CASTLTGGQETQYF
. | TRBV5-1 | CASSTRTEGETFF
. | TRBV4-1 | CASSPYDGYEQYF
few | TRBV29-1 | CSVGENRGETQYF
few | TRBV19 | CASSIIVTQGAIQPQHF